Listed below are T cell receptor beta chains from one sample, sequenced in a study of CD8+CD57+ T cells in acquired aplastic anemia. TCRdb itself ran the reads through MiXCR, one entry per CDR3 protein. The sample lists just over 450,000 distinct CDR3 sequences, around 32% occurring once. Sequenced material: sorted CD4+, CD8+, or CD8+CD57+ T cells (not recorded which) from PBMCs. Receptors originate from a human donor with aplastic anemia. Each CDR3 is given with its conserved first and last residue. A D gene is named only where the DNA matches it firmly. Clone size appears in some rows only: once, few, many, or a class for an expanded clone.

V	D	size	J	CDR3	DNA
TRBV24-1	TRBD1	many	TRBJ2-2	CATSDQRTGAGGELFF	TGTGCCACCAGTGATCAGCGAACAGGGGCTGGCGGGGAGCTGTTTTTT
TRBV10-3	-	-	TRBJ1-2	CAISGSMGGAILYGYTF	TGTGCCATCAGTGGGTCTATGGGCGGGGCCATCCTCTATGGCTACACCTTT
TRBV15	-	-	TRBJ1-1	CATSRKVGNTEAFF	TGTGCCACCAGCAGGAAGGTCGGGAACACTGAAGCTTTCTTT
TRBV7-2	TRBD2	many	TRBJ2-3	CASSLGLAQDTQYF	TGTGCCAGCAGCCTCGGACTAGCTCAGGATACGCAGTATTTT
TRBV25-1	-	-	TRBJ1-3	CASSLVVGSSGNTIYF	TGTGCCAGCAGTTTAGTCGTGGGCAGCTCTGGAAACACCATATATTTT
TRBV15	TRBD1	-	TRBJ1-2	CATSRVSTGPPEGYTF	TGTGCCACCAGCAGAGTATCGACAGGGCCACCCGAGGGCTACACCTTC
TRBV27	-	few	TRBJ1-1	CASSAAGREAFF	TGTGCCAGCAGTGCCGCCGGGCGTGAAGCTTTCTTT
TRBV25-1	TRBD2	few	TRBJ2-3	CASSGLAGMITDTQYF	TGTGCCAGCAGCGGATTAGCGGGAATGATCACAGATACGCAGTATTTT
TRBV9	-	-	TRBJ1-3	CASSVGVAEHGNTIYF	TGTGCCAGCAGCGTAGGAGTAGCCGAGCATGGAAACACCATATATTTT
TRBV5-4	-	-	TRBJ1-3	CASSPDDRNTIYF	TGTGCCAGCAGCCCGGACGACAGGAACACCATATATTTT
TRBV11-2	-	-	TRBJ1-3	CASSLYPGSGNTIYF	TGTGCCAGCAGCTTATATCCGGGCTCTGGAAACACCATATATTTT
TRBV20-1	-	once	TRBJ1-1	CSARVNQVEAFF	TGCAGTGCTAGAGTGAACCAGGTTGAAGCTTTCTTT
TRBV9	-	many	TRBJ2-5	CASSAGTSQETQYF	TGTGCCAGCAGCGCCGGGACTTCACAAGAGACCCAGTACTTC
TRBV15	-	-	TRBJ1-5	CATSRDRDNQPQHF	TGTGCCACCAGCAGAGATCGGGACAATCAGCCCCAGCATTTC
TRBV2	-	few	TRBJ2-3	CASSPWGRDTQYF	TGTGCCAGCAGCCCATGGGGTAGGGATACGCAGTATTTT
TRBV19	-	-	TRBJ2-5	CASRRDGETQYF	TGTGCCAGTCGTCGCGACGGGGAGACCCAGTACTTC